This entry features one T cell receptor (beta chain) sequence. The assay was immunoSEQ multiplex PCR, and TCRdb's table has in-frame clones only and misses some. The table includes about 200,000 clones, 75% to 90% detected once. This entry is derived from a study of blood T cell repertoires in COVID-19. Study information: T cells, B-cell-depleted T cells, or PBMCs supplied cDNA or gDNA.

Material for sequencing was peripheral blood. This TCR was recovered from a man aged 35 to 55 with acute or convalescent COVID-19.

CDR3 DNA sequence: TGTGCCAGCAGCTTCGGGACTCCGGCGGATACGCAGTATTTT. Translating it yields CASSFGTPADTQYF. This rearrangement joins TRBV13 to TRBJ2-3; tentative D call: TRBD2 (6 bases). The CDR3 has 14 amino acids. The ends were cut back, 3 bases at V and 6 bases at J, with 13 bases in the middle. Germline assignment: CDR1 PRHDT and CDR2 FYEKMQ (reference sequence).